This T cell receptor beta chain comes out of a study of blood T cell repertoires in COVID-19. Germline CDR1 is KGHDR and CDR2 is SFDVKD. Trimming removed 4 bases from V and 9 bases from J, with 12 bases in between. The CDR3 has 13 amino acids. Profiling relied on immunoSEQ multiplex PCR, and the TCRdb table lists in-frame clones only, not all of them. The sample holds more than 50,000 clones, 80% to 85% seen once. Input material: peripheral blood. The chain joins TRBV24-1 to TRBJ2-1, with D possibly being TRBD2 (5 bases). The TCR comes from a human donor in a cohort sampled during active COVID-19. The CDR3 DNA reads as TGTGCCACCAGTGACCCCGGTCGGGGTGAGCAGTTCTTC. This translates into CATSDPGRGEQFF.